The T cell receptor beta chain under discussion was sequenced for a study of T cell responses to AZD1222 COVID-19 vaccine (dated by TCRdb to the early 2020s). In the study overall: TCR sequencing was performed for roughly 240 trial participants, of whom some 200 were given two doses of AZD1222 and around 26 were given two doses of MenACWY control vaccine. Enrollment into the trials was organized by age into subgroups of 18-55, 56-69 and 70-plus years, and those subgroups contained approximately 160, 26 and 62 TCR-sequenced participants, respectively. On the study overall, not on this receptor specifically: Only 5 to 7 AZD1222 recipients were SARS-CoV-2 seropositive at baseline, limiting conclusions about previously exposed vaccinees. Participants were mostly white British and included more females than males, and it was suggested by the authors that clonal diversity may have been underestimated. CD4 TCRs associated with the vaccine covered the entire spike protein, and the dominant responses were in regions 160-218 and 743-854. Reportedly, almost half of the unique spike-specific TCRs recognized epitopes lying outside the regions that are mutated in the B.1.351 and B.1.1.7 variants. After two AZD1222 doses, spike-specific TCR breadth and depth were significantly higher than at day 0 and than in MenACWY recipients. In the small 56-69-year group, the increase in depth fell short of significance, most likely because of low power. Because no day 14 peak-response samples were available, repertoires were characterized only after the peak T cell response.

The germline V gene (reference sequence) yields MNHEY for CDR1 and SMNVEV for CDR2. The V and J ends are trimmed by 4 bases and 2 bases, leaving 8 bases between them. From its cysteine to its phenylalanine, the CDR3 spans 13 amino acids. The DNA shown is the 39-base CDR3, in frame from base 1. Reading the label with the study, this specimen's time point is: about 28 days (+/-7) after the second vaccine dose. Because spike-specific TCR depth and breadth did not differ between the two schedules, AZD1222 recipients who got a second dose at roughly 4 weeks were pooled with those who got a second dose at roughly 12 weeks. Vaccinee samples were obtained from the UK trials COV001 and COV002, which included a single-blind randomized controlled phase 2/3 trial of AZD1222 (ChAdOx1 nCoV-19) in healthy adults. For TCRbeta chain sequencing, PBMC samples were collected from trial participants at day 0 and at day 28 after the second dose.

Comments on this clone: The clone's antigen remains unknown. Base qualities are not provided; no much larger clone lies one nucleotide away.

The CDR3 regions of human TCRbeta chains were analyzed by immunosequencing. The paper's processing steps were these. TCRs in the repertoires were matched against a reference library of SARS-CoV-2-specific TCRs that had been generated with the MIRA antigen-specificity platform. Breadth meant the fraction of unique TCRs that were SARS-CoV-2-associated, whereas depth meant the fraction of total T cells that were SARS-CoV-2-associated. Using the MIRA data, each spike-specific TCR was assigned both to the spike region to which the TCR was reactive and to a CD4 or CD8 class. Log10-transformed breadth and depth values were compared by one-way ANOVA with Sidak's multiple comparisons tests. The immuneACCESS repertoire file appears here via TCRdb, limited to in-frame rearrangements. These files lack a portion of the clones; in checked studies, under half of the deficit traces to unresolved V genes, and the cause of the others is not known. That table furnishes V, J and clone size, whereas the DNA furnished D and trimming. The sample profile shows fewer than 95,000 clones; roughly 90% of them were found once. The ten largest make up around 5.5% of the sample.

The TCR was taken from an adult who received the AZD1222 COVID-19 vaccine. This specimen consisted of peripheral blood, obtained 28 days after the second AZD1222 dose. The V gene is TRBV27 and the J gene is TRBJ1-2; the D gene is unclear. Here the CDR3 is given as CASSSGPNYGYTF. The DNA is TGTGCCAGCAGTTCAGGACCCAACTATGGCTACACCTTC.